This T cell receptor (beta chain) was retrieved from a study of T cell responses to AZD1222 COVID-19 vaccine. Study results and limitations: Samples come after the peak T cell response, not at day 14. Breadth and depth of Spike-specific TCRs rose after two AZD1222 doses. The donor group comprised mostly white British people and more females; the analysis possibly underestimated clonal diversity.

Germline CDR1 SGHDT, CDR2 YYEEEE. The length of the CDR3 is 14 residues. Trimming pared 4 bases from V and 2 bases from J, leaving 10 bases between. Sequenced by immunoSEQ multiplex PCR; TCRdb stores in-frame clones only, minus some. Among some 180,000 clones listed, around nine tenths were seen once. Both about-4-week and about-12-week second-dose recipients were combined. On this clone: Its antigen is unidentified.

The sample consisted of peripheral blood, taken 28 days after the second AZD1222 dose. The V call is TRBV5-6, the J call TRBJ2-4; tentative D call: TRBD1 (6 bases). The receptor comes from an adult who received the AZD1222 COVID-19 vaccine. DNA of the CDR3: TGTGCCAGCAGCGTACAGGGTACCAAAAACATTCAGTACTTC. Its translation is CASSVQGTKNIQYF. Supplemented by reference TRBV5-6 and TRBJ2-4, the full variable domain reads DAGVTQSPTHLIKTRGQQVTLRCSPKSGHDTVSWYQQALGQGPQFIFQYYEEEERQRGNFPDRFSGHQFPNYSSELNVNALLLGDSALYLCASSVQGTKNIQYFGAGTRLSVL.